The 4 T cell receptor beta chains listed next were all sequenced from one sample in a study of cytomegalovirus exposure and HLA in healthy donors. The PCR contained 60 Vbeta and 13 Jbeta primers. Profiling relied on immunoSEQ multiplex PCR, and the TCRdb table lists in-frame clones only, not all of them. The table includes about 210,000 clones, approximately 81% detected once. The sample was PBMCs. The receptors stem from a girl under 10 years old in good health and CMV-seronegative.

This clone appeared a single time. The chain combines TRBV7-9 with TRBJ2-3; 9 bases map to TRBD2. Germline V CDR1 and CDR2: SEHNR, FQNEAQ (reference sequence). The CDR3 runs 15 residues. Unmatched junction bases numbered 6, after V lost 5 bases and J lost 3 bases. The CDR3 spells CASSALAGSTDTQYF. The CDR3 nucleotides read TGTGCCAGCAGCGCGCTAGCGGGGTCAACAGATACGCAGTATTTT.

This chain links TRBV12-5 with TRBJ2-3; possible D gene TRBD1, 5 bases. CDR3 length equals 11 residues. Germline V gene lookup returns CDR1 LGHNT and CDR2 FRNRAP. V gave up 5 bases and J gave up 11 bases, with 11 bases separating them. In nucleotides, the CDR3 is TGTGCTAGTGGTCCCCAGACAGAGCAGTATTTT. This translates into CASGPQTEQYF. The full variable domain, rest sourced from reference TRBV12-5 and TRBJ2-3, is DARVTQTPRHKVTEMGQEVTMRCQPILGHNTVFWYRQTMMQGLELLAYFRNRAPLDDSGMPKDRFSAEMPDATLATLKIQPSEPRDSAVYFCASGPQTEQYFGPGTRLTVL.

The chain is built from TRBV14 and TRBJ2-5; 8 bases fit TRBD1. Germline V lookup: CDR1 SGHDN, CDR2 FVKESK. The CDR3 runs to 15 residues. The J segment lost 3 bases and the V segment lost 3 bases, leaving 6 bases of the junction unmatched. In DNA form, the CDR3 reads TGTGCCAGCAGCCAGGAAGGACAGGGAGAAGAGACCCAGTACTTC. It codes for CASSQEGQGEETQYF.

V gene TRBV4-1 combines with J gene TRBJ2-1, with TRBD1 matching 7 bases. This CDR3 region has 15 residues. Germline trimming cut 7 bases from V and 2 bases from J; bases unmatched to any gene: 8. Germline CDR1 and CDR2: MGHRA and YSYEKL. The CDR3 reads CASTADRATYNEQFF. In DNA, the CDR3 is TGCGCCAGCACTGCCGACAGGGCCACCTACAATGAGCAGTTCTTC.